This T cell receptor beta chain was found in a study of early T cells in non-severe SARS-CoV-2 infection. In the study overall: Unpaired chains resulted from sequencing bulk RNA of unsorted whole blood.

Germline V gene lookup returns CDR1 SGHTA and CDR2 FQGNSA. V lost 2 bases and J lost 3, with 10 bases in between. CDR3 length equals 14 residues. Unique molecular identifiers were attached to individual cDNA molecules. TCRdb fed the 5' RACE reads into MiXCR, producing one record per CDR3 protein. The table shows 68,000 or so distinct CDR3 sequences, with 9% to 15% occurring only once. V usage is TRBV7-2 and J usage is TRBJ1-2; possible D gene TRBD1, 5 bases. The sequence was collected from an adult who was a healthcare worker with PCR-confirmed SARS-CoV-2 infection or an uninfected control (not recorded which). The source material was whole blood. The CDR3 spells CASSLMGEHYGYTF. DNA of the CDR3: TGTGCCAGCAGCTTAATGGGGGAACACTATGGCTACACCTTC.